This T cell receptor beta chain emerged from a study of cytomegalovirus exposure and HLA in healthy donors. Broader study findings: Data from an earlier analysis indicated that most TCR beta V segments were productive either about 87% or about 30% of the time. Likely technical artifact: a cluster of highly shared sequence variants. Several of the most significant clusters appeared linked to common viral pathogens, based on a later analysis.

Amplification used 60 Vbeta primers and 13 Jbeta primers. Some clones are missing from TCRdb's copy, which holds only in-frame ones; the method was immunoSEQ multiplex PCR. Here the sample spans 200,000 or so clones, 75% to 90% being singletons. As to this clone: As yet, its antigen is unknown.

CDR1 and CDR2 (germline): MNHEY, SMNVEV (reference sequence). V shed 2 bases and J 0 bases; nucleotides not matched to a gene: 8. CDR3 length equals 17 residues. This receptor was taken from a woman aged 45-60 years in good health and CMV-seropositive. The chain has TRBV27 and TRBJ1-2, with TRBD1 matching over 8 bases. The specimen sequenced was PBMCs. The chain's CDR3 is CASSLGTGLPANYGYTF. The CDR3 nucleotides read TGTGCCAGCAGTTTAGGGACAGGCCTACCCGCTAACTATGGCTACACCTTC.